This T cell receptor beta chain was captured by sequencing in a study of T cell responses to AZD1222 COVID-19 vaccine. Trimming removed 7 bases from V and 9 bases from J, with 10 bases in between. Per germline, CDR1 MDHEN and CDR2 SYDVKM. This CDR3 is 12 amino acids long. Assay: immunoSEQ multiplex PCR; the TCRdb copy retains only in-frame clones and omits some. The sample records around 89,000 clones, approximately 91% being singletons. This specimen consisted of peripheral blood, obtained on day 0 of AZD1222 vaccination. The source of this sequence is an adult in good health. This sequence joins TRBV28 and TRBJ1-6; D is uncertain. CDR3 sequence (DNA): TGTGCCAGCAATTCCCAATCTTCACCCCTCCACTTT. Translating it yields CASNSQSSPLHF.